This is a list of T cell receptor beta chains from one sample in a study of blood T cell repertoires in COVID-19. Assay: immunoSEQ multiplex PCR; the TCRdb copy retains only in-frame clones and omits some. The table lists about 90,000 clones, more than 80% of them singletons. Sequenced input: peripheral blood. The receptor set was obtained from an older woman with acute or convalescent COVID-19. CDR3s include the opening cysteine and the closing phenylalanine or tryptophan. The order of the fields is clone size, J gene, D gene, V gene, CDR3 protein, CDR3 DNA. The D gene is left open where the match is weak. Clone sizes are given selectively: once, few, many, or a class where the clone is expanded.

clone size: .
J gene: TRBJ2-7
D gene: .
V gene: TRBV23-1
CDR3 protein: CASSQSELSYEQYF
CDR3 DNA: TGCGCCAGCAGTCAATCAGAGCTTTCCTACGAGCAGTACTTC

clone size: .
J gene: TRBJ2-3
D gene: TRBD2
V gene: TRBV19
CDR3 protein: CASSTGGASTDTQYF
CDR3 DNA: TGTGCCAGTAGTACCGGGGGGGCTAGCACAGATACGCAGTATTTT

clone size: .
J gene: TRBJ2-7
D gene: .
V gene: TRBV29-1
CDR3 protein: CSVLPRGDEQYF
CDR3 DNA: TGCAGCGTCCTCCCACGCGGAGACGAGCAGTACTTC

clone size: .
J gene: TRBJ2-4
D gene: TRBD1
V gene: TRBV7-2
CDR3 protein: CASSQQTGGKNIQYF
CDR3 DNA: TGTGCCAGCAGCCAACAAACAGGGGGGAAAAACATTCAGTACTTC

clone size: .
J gene: TRBJ2-5
D gene: .
V gene: TRBV7-2
CDR3 protein: CASSWGGPETQYF
CDR3 DNA: TGTGCCAGCAGCTGGGGGGGGCCAGAGACCCAGTACTTC

clone size: .
J gene: TRBJ1-2
D gene: TRBD1
V gene: TRBV6-2/TRBV6-3
CDR3 protein: CASSTPGQGNGYTF
CDR3 DNA: TGTGCCAGCAGTACCCCGGGACAGGGTAATGGCTACACCTTC

clone size: .
J gene: TRBJ1-2
D gene: .
V gene: TRBV6-5
CDR3 protein: CASSDRPLEGYTF
CDR3 DNA: TGTGCCAGCAGCGACAGGCCCCTAGAAGGCTACACCTTC

clone size: .
J gene: TRBJ2-2
D gene: .
V gene: TRBV7-8
CDR3 protein: CASSPNGGNTGELFF
CDR3 DNA: TGTGCCAGCAGCCCTAACGGGGGGAACACCGGGGAGCTGTTTTTT

clone size: once
J gene: TRBJ1-1
D gene: .
V gene: TRBV6-5
CDR3 protein: CASRPIPTGTIEAFF
CDR3 DNA: TGTGCCAGCAGACCCATCCCGACAGGTACAATTGAAGCTTTCTTT

clone size: once
J gene: TRBJ1-2
D gene: .
V gene: TRBV7-9
CDR3 protein: CASSLGGGYTF
CDR3 DNA: TGTGCCAGCAGCTTAGGCGGCGGCTACACCTTC

clone size: .
J gene: TRBJ1-1
D gene: .
V gene: TRBV19
CDR3 protein: CARNRVVKTEAFF
CDR3 DNA: TGTGCCAGGAACAGGGTGGTAAAAACTGAAGCTTTCTTT

clone size: .
J gene: TRBJ2-3
D gene: TRBD2
V gene: TRBV20-1
CDR3 protein: CSASLPSGGRTDTQYF
CDR3 DNA: TGCAGTGCTAGTCTCCCTAGCGGGGGCCGCACAGATACGCAGTATTTT

clone size: .
J gene: TRBJ2-1
D gene: TRBD2
V gene: TRBV7-8
CDR3 protein: CASSLDRTSGGAREFF
CDR3 DNA: TGTGCCAGCAGCTTAGATCGGACTAGCGGGGGGGCCCGCGAATTCTTC

clone size: .
J gene: TRBJ1-1
D gene: .
V gene: TRBV5-1
CDR3 protein: CASSLAGVTEAFF
CDR3 DNA: TGCGCCAGCAGCTTGGCAGGGGTCACTGAAGCTTTCTTT

clone size: .
J gene: TRBJ2-2
D gene: .
V gene: TRBV25-1
CDR3 protein: CASSDLGGASTGELFF
CDR3 DNA: TGTGCCAGCAGTGACCTAGGGGGGGCGAGCACCGGGGAGCTGTTTTTT

clone size: .
J gene: TRBJ2-5
D gene: TRBD2
V gene: TRBV2
CDR3 protein: CASSGQGRGGETQYF
CDR3 DNA: TGTGCCAGCAGTGGCCAGGGTCGGGGAGGGGAGACCCAGTACTTC

clone size: .
J gene: TRBJ1-1
D gene: TRBD1
V gene: TRBV4-2
CDR3 protein: CASSHPSGGTEAFF
CDR3 DNA: TGTGCCAGCAGCCACCCCTCAGGGGGCACTGAAGCTTTCTTT

clone size: .
J gene: TRBJ2-5
D gene: TRBD2
V gene: TRBV10-3
CDR3 protein: CAISVSGGAWETQYF
CDR3 DNA: TGTGCCATCAGTGTTAGCGGGGGGGCCTGGGAGACCCAGTACTTC

clone size: .
J gene: TRBJ2-7
D gene: TRBD2
V gene: TRBV5-4
CDR3 protein: CASSLAGGTYEQYF
CDR3 DNA: TGTGCCAGCAGCTTAGCGGGGGGCACCTACGAGCAGTACTTC

clone size: .
J gene: TRBJ1-2
D gene: TRBD1
V gene: TRBV19
CDR3 protein: CASSPQGGHGYTF
CDR3 DNA: TGTGCCAGTAGTCCACAGGGGGGGCATGGCTACACCTTC

clone size: .
J gene: TRBJ1-5
D gene: .
V gene: TRBV28
CDR3 protein: CASSQPGNQPQHF
CDR3 DNA: TGTGCCAGCAGCCAACCGGGAAATCAGCCCCAGCATTTT

clone size: .
J gene: TRBJ2-1
D gene: .
V gene: TRBV6-6
CDR3 protein: CASSYSTSHNEQFF
CDR3 DNA: TGTGCCAGCAGTTACTCGACTAGTCACAATGAGCAGTTCTTC

clone size: .
J gene: TRBJ1-1
D gene: .
V gene: TRBV5-1
CDR3 protein: CASSLTQGEAFF
CDR3 DNA: TGCGCCAGCAGCCTTACACAGGGTGAAGCTTTCTTT

clone size: .
J gene: TRBJ1-2
D gene: .
V gene: TRBV30
CDR3 protein: CAWIDRNYGYTF
CDR3 DNA: TGTGCCTGGATTGACAGAAACTATGGCTACACCTTC

clone size: .
J gene: TRBJ2-5
D gene: .
V gene: TRBV28
CDR3 protein: CASSLPRGWETQYF
CDR3 DNA: TGTGCCAGCAGTTTACCGCGGGGTTGGGAGACCCAGTACTTC

clone size: .
J gene: TRBJ1-1
D gene: .
V gene: TRBV14
CDR3 protein: CASSRTVRDTEAFF
CDR3 DNA: TGTGCCAGCAGCAGGACAGTGCGAGACACTGAAGCTTTCTTT

clone size: few
J gene: TRBJ1-1
D gene: .
V gene: TRBV19
CDR3 protein: CASSTRQKTEAFF
CDR3 DNA: TGTGCCAGTAGTACCAGACAGAAGACTGAAGCTTTCTTT

clone size: .
J gene: TRBJ2-3
D gene: .
V gene: TRBV4-2
CDR3 protein: CASSQAVNVDTQYF
CDR3 DNA: TGTGCCAGCAGCCAAGCAGTAAATGTGGATACGCAGTATTTT

clone size: .
J gene: TRBJ1-2
D gene: .
V gene: TRBV6-1
CDR3 protein: CASSDRFGDGYTF
CDR3 DNA: TGTGCCAGCAGTGATCGATTTGGAGATGGCTACACCTTC

clone size: .
J gene: TRBJ1-4
D gene: .
V gene: TRBV6-1
CDR3 protein: CASSDVSGGNEKLFF
CDR3 DNA: TGTGCCAGCAGTGACGTAAGCGGGGGGAATGAAAAACTGTTTTTT

clone size: .
J gene: TRBJ2-7
D gene: TRBD1
V gene: TRBV7-9
CDR3 protein: CASSLVGTGGGYEQYF
CDR3 DNA: TGTGCCAGCAGCTTAGTTGGGACAGGGGGCGGATACGAGCAGTACTTC

clone size: .
J gene: TRBJ1-1
D gene: .
V gene: TRBV21-1
CDR3 protein: CDPVAGRAEAFF
CDR3 DNA: TGTGATCCCGTGGCAGGGCGTGCTGAAGCTTTCTTT

clone size: .
J gene: TRBJ2-7
D gene: TRBD2
V gene: TRBV29-1
CDR3 protein: CSVVAMGGVEQYF
CDR3 DNA: TGCAGCGTTGTAGCGATGGGGGGGGTCGAGCAGTACTTC

clone size: .
J gene: TRBJ1-5
D gene: TRBD1
V gene: TRBV4-1
CDR3 protein: CASSQELQGAGQPQHF
CDR3 DNA: TGCGCCAGCAGCCAAGAACTACAGGGGGCTGGTCAGCCCCAGCATTTT

clone size: .
J gene: TRBJ2-1
D gene: TRBD2
V gene: TRBV7-3
CDR3 protein: CASSANNGGDEQFF
CDR3 DNA: TGTGCCAGCAGCGCTAACAACGGGGGGGATGAGCAGTTCTTC

clone size: .
J gene: TRBJ2-2
D gene: TRBD1
V gene: TRBV4-3
CDR3 protein: CASSQDPDRANTGELFF
CDR3 DNA: TGCGCCAGCAGCCAAGATCCGGACAGGGCGAACACCGGGGAGCTGTTTTTT

clone size: .
J gene: TRBJ2-1
D gene: TRBD2
V gene: TRBV30
CDR3 protein: CAWSYSGRKSNEQFF
CDR3 DNA: TGTGCCTGGAGTTATAGCGGGAGGAAAAGTAATGAGCAGTTCTTC

clone size: .
J gene: TRBJ2-2
D gene: .
V gene: TRBV4-2
CDR3 protein: CASDPGATTTGELFF
CDR3 DNA: TGTGCCAGCGATCCTGGGGCAACCACCACCGGGGAGCTGTTTTTT

clone size: .
J gene: TRBJ1-2
D gene: .
V gene: TRBV5-4
CDR3 protein: CASSRGGQPNYGYTF
CDR3 DNA: TGTGCCAGCAGCCGAGGAGGACAGCCCAACTATGGCTACACCTTC

clone size: .
J gene: TRBJ1-2
D gene: TRBD1
V gene: TRBV5-1
CDR3 protein: CASSLTGGGGYGYTF
CDR3 DNA: TGCGCCAGCAGCCTCACAGGGGGCGGTGGGTATGGCTACACCTTC

clone size: .
J gene: TRBJ2-5
D gene: .
V gene: TRBV28
CDR3 protein: CASSPGQRVQETQYF
CDR3 DNA: TGTGCCAGCAGCCCGGGCCAGAGGGTCCAAGAGACCCAGTACTTC

clone size: .
J gene: TRBJ2-1
D gene: TRBD1
V gene: TRBV5-1
CDR3 protein: CASSLTGGKFF
CDR3 DNA: TGCGCCAGCAGCTTAACAGGGGGCAAGTTCTTC

clone size: few
J gene: TRBJ2-7
D gene: TRBD2
V gene: TRBV28
CDR3 protein: CASSLAGGDHEQYF
CDR3 DNA: TGTGCCAGCAGTCTAGCGGGAGGGGATCACGAGCAGTACTTC

clone size: .
J gene: TRBJ2-1
D gene: TRBD2
V gene: TRBV7-9
CDR3 protein: CAITSGSGNEQFF
CDR3 DNA: TGTGCCATCACTAGCGGGAGTGGTAATGAGCAGTTCTTC

clone size: .
J gene: TRBJ2-1
D gene: .
V gene: TRBV15
CDR3 protein: CATSREGAYNEQFF
CDR3 DNA: TGTGCCACCAGCAGAGAAGGGGCGTACAATGAGCAGTTCTTC

clone size: .
J gene: TRBJ2-3
D gene: .
V gene: TRBV18
CDR3 protein: CASSPRRGPRSDTQYF
CDR3 DNA: TGTGCCAGCTCACCAAGGCGGGGGCCTCGCAGTGATACGCAGTATTTT

clone size: .
J gene: TRBJ1-2
D gene: TRBD1
V gene: TRBV30
CDR3 protein: CANRGGGYGYTF
CDR3 DNA: TGTGCCAACCGAGGGGGCGGATATGGCTACACCTTC

clone size: .
J gene: TRBJ1-2
D gene: TRBD1
V gene: TRBV6-1
CDR3 protein: CASSETGLAYGYTF
CDR3 DNA: TGTGCCAGCAGTGAGACAGGGCTGGCCTATGGCTACACCTTC

clone size: few
J gene: TRBJ2-1
D gene: .
V gene: TRBV25-1
CDR3 protein: CASSRDTNEQFF
CDR3 DNA: TGTGCCAGCAGTCGGGATACCAATGAGCAGTTCTTC

clone size: .
J gene: TRBJ2-7
D gene: TRBD1
V gene: TRBV18
CDR3 protein: CASSQESQGSGVGEQYF
CDR3 DNA: TGTGCCAGCTCCCAAGAATCACAGGGGTCAGGGGTAGGCGAGCAGTACTTC

clone size: .
J gene: TRBJ2-5
D gene: .
V gene: TRBV10-3
CDR3 protein: CAISTGSGKETQYF
CDR3 DNA: TGTGCCATCAGTACGGGCAGCGGTAAAGAGACCCAGTACTTC

clone size: .
J gene: TRBJ2-1
D gene: .
V gene: TRBV7-3
CDR3 protein: CASSLTGAISYNEQFF
CDR3 DNA: TGTGCCAGCAGCTTAACGGGGGCGATCTCCTACAATGAGCAGTTCTTC

clone size: .
J gene: TRBJ2-7
D gene: TRBD2
V gene: TRBV5-4
CDR3 protein: CASSLERGGPYEQYF
CDR3 DNA: TGTGCCAGCAGCTTGGAAAGGGGAGGGCCCTACGAGCAGTACTTC